This TCR beta chain was recovered during a study of blood T cell repertoires in COVID-19. The CDR3 covers 15 residues. The germline gives CDR1 SEHNR, CDR2 FQNEAQ (reference sequence). The V segment lost 5 bases and the J segment 6 bases; nucleotides outside the gene matches: 8. Original processing notes: Reference gene primer amplification gave nucleated cell count estimates. Sequencing used immunoSEQ multiplex PCR; TCRdb keeps in-frame clones, though not all of them. Clone size and the V and J calls come from that table; the DNA yielded D and trimming. The sample shows around 240,000 clones, 86% of them seen only once. Allocation to cohorts depended on clinical history reported by the participants.

The J gene is TRBJ1-1, the V gene TRBV7-9, with 11 bases that match TRBD1. This sequence was found in a woman in her fifties or sixties who had recovered from COVID-19. Material for sequencing was PBMCs or T cells enriched from blood (not recorded which). The DNA for the CDR3 is TGTGCCAGCAGCCCTACGGACAGGGGGCCTTCTGAAGCTTTCTTT. It encodes CASSPTDRGPSEAFF.